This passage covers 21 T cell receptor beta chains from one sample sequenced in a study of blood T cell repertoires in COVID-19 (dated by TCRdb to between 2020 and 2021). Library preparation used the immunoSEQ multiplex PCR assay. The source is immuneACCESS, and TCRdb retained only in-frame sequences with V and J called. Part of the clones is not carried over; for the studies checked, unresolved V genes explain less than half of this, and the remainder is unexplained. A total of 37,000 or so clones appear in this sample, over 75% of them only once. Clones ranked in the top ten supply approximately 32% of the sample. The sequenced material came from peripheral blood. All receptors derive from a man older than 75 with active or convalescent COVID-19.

CDR3 residues: CASSLKRQTGELFF. CDR3 bases: TGTGCCAGCAGCTTAAAGAGGCAGACCGGGGAGCTGTTTTTT. This rearrangement joins TRBV7-2 to TRBJ2-2, with D unclear. CDR3 length: 14 residues. Germline V lookup: CDR1 SGHTA, CDR2 FQGNSA. Trimming cost V 2 bases and J 5 bases, with 9 bases left between them.

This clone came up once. This CDR3 is CASSLGDSNYGYTF. In nucleotides, the CDR3 is TGTGCCAGCAGCTTGGGAGACAGCAACTATGGCTACACCTTC. The chain employs TRBV5-6 and TRBJ1-2, with D maybe TRBD1 (5 bases). V dropped 0 bases and J dropped 2 bases, with 8 bases sitting between them. In germline, CDR1 is SGHDT, CDR2 YYEEEE. The CDR3 spans 14 residues.

The CDR3 bases are TGTGCCAGCAGCCTCGGGATTAACACTGAAGCTTTCTTT. Translated: CASSLGINTEAFF. The chain employs TRBV7-9 and TRBJ1-1; D remains ambiguous. The CDR3 length is 13 residues. Germline V gene sequence: CDR1 SEHNR, CDR2 FQNEAQ (reference sequence). The germline V and J ends were trimmed by 5 bases and 2 bases, with 9 bases remaining between them. Looking up the rest from reference TRBV7-9 and TRBJ1-1 gives the full variable domain: DTGVSQNPRHKITKRGQNVTFRCDPISEHNRLYWYRQTLGQGPEFLTYFQNEAQLEKSRLLSDRFSAERPKGSFSTLEIQRTEQGDSAMYLCASSLGINTEAFFGQGTRLTVV.

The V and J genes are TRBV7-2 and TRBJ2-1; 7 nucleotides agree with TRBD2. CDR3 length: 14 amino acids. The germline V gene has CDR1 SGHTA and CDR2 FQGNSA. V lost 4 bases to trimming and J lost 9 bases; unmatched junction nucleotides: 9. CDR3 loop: CASSSRTSSSEQFF. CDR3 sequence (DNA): TGTGCCAGCAGCTCCCGGACTAGTAGTAGTGAGCAGTTCTTC.

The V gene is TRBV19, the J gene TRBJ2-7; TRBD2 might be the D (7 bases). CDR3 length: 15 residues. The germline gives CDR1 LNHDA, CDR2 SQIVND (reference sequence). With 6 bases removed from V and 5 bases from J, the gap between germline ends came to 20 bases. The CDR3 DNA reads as TGTGCCAGTAGCCCGAGGGGGGGGATCTACGACGAGCAGTACTTC. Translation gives CASSPRGGIYDEQYF.

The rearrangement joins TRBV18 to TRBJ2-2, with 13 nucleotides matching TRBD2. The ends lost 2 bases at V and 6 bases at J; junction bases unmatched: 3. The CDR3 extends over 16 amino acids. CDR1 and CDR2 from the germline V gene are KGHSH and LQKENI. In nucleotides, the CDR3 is TGTGCCAGCTCACCAGGACTAGCGGGAGTTGCCGGGGAGCTGTTTTTT. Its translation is CASSPGLAGVAGELFF.

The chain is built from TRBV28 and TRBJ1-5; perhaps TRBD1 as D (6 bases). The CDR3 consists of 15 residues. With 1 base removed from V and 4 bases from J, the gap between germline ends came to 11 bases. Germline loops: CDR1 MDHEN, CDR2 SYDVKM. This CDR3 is CASSLYGDKNQPQHF. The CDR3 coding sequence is TGTGCCAGCAGTTTATATGGGGACAAAAATCAGCCCCAGCATTTT. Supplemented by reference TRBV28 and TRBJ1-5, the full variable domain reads DVKVTQSSRYLVKRTGEKVFLECVQDMDHENMFWYRQDPGLGLRLIYFSYDVKMKEKGDIPEGYSVSREKKERFSLILESASTNQTSMYLCASSLYGDKNQPQHFGDGTRLSIL.

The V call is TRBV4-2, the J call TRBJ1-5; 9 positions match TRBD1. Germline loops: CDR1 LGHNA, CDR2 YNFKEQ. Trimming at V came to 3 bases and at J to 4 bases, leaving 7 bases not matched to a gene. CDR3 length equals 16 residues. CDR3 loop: CASSQTGGVENQPQHF. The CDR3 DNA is TGTGCCAGCAGCCAGACAGGGGGTGTGGAGAATCAGCCCCAGCATTTT.

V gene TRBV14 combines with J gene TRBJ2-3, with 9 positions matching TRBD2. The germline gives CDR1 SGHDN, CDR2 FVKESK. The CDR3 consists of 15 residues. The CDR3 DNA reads TGTGCGCCACCGGCGGGGGGGGCTAGCACAGATACGCAGTATTTT. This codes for CAPPAGGASTDTQYF.

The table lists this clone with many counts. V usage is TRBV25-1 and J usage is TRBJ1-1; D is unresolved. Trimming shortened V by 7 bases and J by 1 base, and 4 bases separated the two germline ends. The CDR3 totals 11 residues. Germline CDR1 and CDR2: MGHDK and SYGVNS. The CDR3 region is CASIRNTEAFF. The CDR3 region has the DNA TGTGCCAGCATCAGGAACACTGAAGCTTTCTTT. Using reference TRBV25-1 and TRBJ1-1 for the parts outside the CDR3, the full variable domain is EADIYQTPRYLVIGTGKKITLECSQTMGHDKMYWYQQDPGMELHLIHYSYGVNSTEKGDLSSESTVSRIRTEHFPLTLESARPSHTSQYLCASIRNTEAFFGQGTRLTVV.

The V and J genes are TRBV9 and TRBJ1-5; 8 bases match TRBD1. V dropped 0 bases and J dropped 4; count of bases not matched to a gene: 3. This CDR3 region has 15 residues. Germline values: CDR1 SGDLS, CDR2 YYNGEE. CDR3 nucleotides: TGTGCCAGCAGCGTAGGGACAGGGACAAATCAGCCCCAGCATTTT. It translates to CASSVGTGTNQPQHF.

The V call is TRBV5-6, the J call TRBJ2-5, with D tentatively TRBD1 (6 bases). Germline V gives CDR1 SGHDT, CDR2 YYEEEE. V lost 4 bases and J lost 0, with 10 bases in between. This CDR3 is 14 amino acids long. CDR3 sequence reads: CASSVDRYQETQYF. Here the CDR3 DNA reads TGTGCCAGCAGCGTTGACAGGTACCAAGAGACCCAGTACTTC.

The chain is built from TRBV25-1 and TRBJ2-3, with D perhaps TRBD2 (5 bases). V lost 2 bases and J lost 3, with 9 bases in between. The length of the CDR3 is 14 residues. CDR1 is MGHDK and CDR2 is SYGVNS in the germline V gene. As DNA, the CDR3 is TGTGCCAGCAGTGAACCACTAGATACAGATACGCAGTATTTT. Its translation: CASSEPLDTDTQYF.

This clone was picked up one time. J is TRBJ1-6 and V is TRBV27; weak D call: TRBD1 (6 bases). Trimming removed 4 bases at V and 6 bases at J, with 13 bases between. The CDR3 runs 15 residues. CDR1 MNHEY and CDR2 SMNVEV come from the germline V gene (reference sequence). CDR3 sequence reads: CASSSPAGANSPLHF. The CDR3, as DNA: TGTGCCAGCAGTTCCCCAGCAGGGGCTAATTCACCCCTCCACTTT.

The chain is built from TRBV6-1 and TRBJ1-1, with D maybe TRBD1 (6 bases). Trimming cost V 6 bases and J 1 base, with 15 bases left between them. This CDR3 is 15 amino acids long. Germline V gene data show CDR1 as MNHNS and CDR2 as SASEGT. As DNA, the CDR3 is TGTGCCAGCAGCGAGGGGGGAGGGGGGAACACTGAAGCTTTCTTT. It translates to CASSEGGGGNTEAFF.

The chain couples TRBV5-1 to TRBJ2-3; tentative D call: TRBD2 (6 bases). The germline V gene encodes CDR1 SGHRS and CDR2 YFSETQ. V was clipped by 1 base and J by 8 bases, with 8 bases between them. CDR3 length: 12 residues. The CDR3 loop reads CASSLRAGTQYF. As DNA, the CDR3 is TGCGCCAGCAGCTTGCGAGCGGGTACGCAGTATTTT.

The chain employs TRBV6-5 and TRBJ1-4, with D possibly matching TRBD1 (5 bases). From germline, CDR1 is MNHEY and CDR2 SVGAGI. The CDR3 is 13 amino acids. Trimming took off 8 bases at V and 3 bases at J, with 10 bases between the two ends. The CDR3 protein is CASGRTSNEKLFF. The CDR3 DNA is TGTGCCAGCGGCAGGACATCTAATGAAAAACTGTTTTTT.

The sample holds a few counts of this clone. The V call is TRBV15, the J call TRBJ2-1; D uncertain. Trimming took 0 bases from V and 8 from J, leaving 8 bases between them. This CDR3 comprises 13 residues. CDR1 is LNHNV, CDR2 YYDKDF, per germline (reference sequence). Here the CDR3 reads CATSRDFADEQFF. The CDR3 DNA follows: TGTGCCACCAGCAGAGATTTCGCAGATGAGCAGTTCTTC.

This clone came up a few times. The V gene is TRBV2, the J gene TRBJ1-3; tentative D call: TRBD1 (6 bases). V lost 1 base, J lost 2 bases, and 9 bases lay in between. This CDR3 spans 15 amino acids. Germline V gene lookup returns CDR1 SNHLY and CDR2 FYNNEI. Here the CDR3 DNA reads TGTGCCAGCAGTGAAGGCAGGGGTCCTGGAAACACCATATATTTT. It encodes CASSEGRGPGNTIYF.

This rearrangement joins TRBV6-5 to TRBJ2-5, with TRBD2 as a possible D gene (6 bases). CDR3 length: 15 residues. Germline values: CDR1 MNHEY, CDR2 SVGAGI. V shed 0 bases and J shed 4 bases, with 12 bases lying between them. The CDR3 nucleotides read TGTGCCAGCAGTTACTCGCCTAGCGAAACAGAGACCCAGTACTTC. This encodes CASSYSPSETETQYF.

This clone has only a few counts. In nucleotides, the CDR3 is TGTGCCAGCAGCTTCCAGGGGGAAGATACGCAGTATTTT. Its protein product is CASSFQGEDTQYF. This chain uses TRBV7-9 with TRBJ2-3; TRBD1 matches 7 bases. CDR3 length: 13 residues. Losses at the gene ends were 3 bases for V and 5 bases for J; bases not matched to a gene: 2. Germline CDR1 reads SEHNR; CDR2 reads FQNEAQ (reference sequence).